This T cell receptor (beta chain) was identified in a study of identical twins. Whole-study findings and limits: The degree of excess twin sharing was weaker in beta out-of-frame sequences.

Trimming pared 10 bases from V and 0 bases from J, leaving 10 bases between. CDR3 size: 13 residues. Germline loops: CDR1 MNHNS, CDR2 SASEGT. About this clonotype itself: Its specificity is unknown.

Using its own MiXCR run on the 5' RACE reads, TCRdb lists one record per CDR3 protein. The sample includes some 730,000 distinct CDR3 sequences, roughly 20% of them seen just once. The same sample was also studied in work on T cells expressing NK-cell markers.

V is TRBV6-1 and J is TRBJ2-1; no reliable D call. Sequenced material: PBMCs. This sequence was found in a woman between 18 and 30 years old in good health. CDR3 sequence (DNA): TGTGCCACTGGGATGAGCTCCTACAATGAGCAGTTCTTC. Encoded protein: CATGMSSYNEQFF.